This is a list of T cell receptor beta chains from one sample in a study of T-cell reconstitution after alpha-beta-depleted transplantation in children. TCRdb itself ran the PCR reads through MiXCR, one entry per CDR3 protein. Of about 370,000 distinct CDR3 sequences in the sample, just over 20% were seen once. The starting material was PBMCs from the stem cell graft donor, obtained from the stem cell graft. Receptor source: a human donor who donated a stem cell graft to a child with acute myeloid leukemia. Each CDR3 is given with its conserved first and last residue. Fields, in order: D gene, J gene, V gene, clone size, CDR3 DNA, CDR3 protein. The D gene is left open where the match is weak. Not all rows give a size; the values are once, few, many and, for expanded clones, a class.

TRBD1 TRBJ1-2 TRBV12-3/TRBV12-4 few TGTGCCAGCAGTTCGGGACAGGGAAACTATGGCTACACCTTC CASSSGQGNYGYTF
NA TRBJ2-7 TRBV15 many TGTGCCACCAGCAGAGATCGCAGGGACGAGCAGTACTTC CATSRDRRDEQYF
TRBD1 TRBJ2-7 TRBV7-9 few TGTGCCAGCAGCCCTGGACAGGGGAGATCGTACGAGCAGTACTTC CASSPGQGRSYEQYF
NA TRBJ2-1 TRBV7-3 NA TGTGCCAGCAGCTTTGGGACCGAGCGTGAGCAGTTCTTC CASSFGTEREQFF
NA TRBJ2-5 TRBV6-5 many TGTGCCAGCAGTTCTTTAACTAGGACAATACAAGAGACCCAGTACTTC CASSSLTRTIQETQYF
NA TRBJ2-7 TRBV24-1 few TGTGCCACCAGTGATTGGGACAACTACGAGCAGTACTTC CATSDWDNYEQYF
TRBD1 TRBJ2-1 TRBV13 NA TGTGCCAGCAGCAGCGACAGGGATCCCTACAATGAGCAGTTCTTC CASSSDRDPYNEQFF
TRBD2 TRBJ2-7 TRBV20-1 NA TGCAGTGCTAGGTTGGGACCGGGACTAGCGATGATCTACGAGCAGTACTTC CSARLGPGLAMIYEQYF
NA TRBJ1-1 TRBV4-2 NA TGTGCCAGCAGCCAAGTATCCGGGGGGAGGGCTGAAGCTTTCTTT CASSQVSGGRAEAFF
NA TRBJ1-2 TRBV14 few TGTGCCAGCAGCCAAGGCCCGGGGGCCTATGGCTACACCTTC CASSQGPGAYGYTF
NA TRBJ1-1 TRBV20-1 many TGCAGTGGGGTCGACCACATGAACACTGAAGCTTTCTTT CSGVDHMNTEAFF
NA TRBJ2-7 TRBV27 NA TGTGCCAGCAGCCCCCCCGCGGCGTGGGAGCAGTACTTC CASSPPAAWEQYF
NA TRBJ2-7 TRBV27 NA TGTGCCAGCAGTTTGGACAGCAGAGGATACGAGCAGTACTTC CASSLDSRGYEQYF
NA TRBJ2-1 TRBV12-3/TRBV12-4 NA TGTGCCAGCAGTTCGCAGGGGCGGAATGAGCAGTTCTTC CASSSQGRNEQFF
NA TRBJ1-1 TRBV6-5 many TGTGCCAGCAGTTACGCGGATGGGAGAATTGGGGATGAAGCTTTCTTT CASSYADGRIGDEAFF
TRBD2 TRBJ2-5 TRBV12-3/TRBV12-4 few TGTGCCAGCAGTTTAAGGGCTAGCGGACAAGAGACCCAGTACTTC CASSLRASGQETQYF
TRBD2 TRBJ2-1 TRBV20-1 many TGCAGTGCTAGAAGACTAGCGTTAGGCAATGAGCAGTTCTTC CSARRLALGNEQFF
TRBD2 TRBJ2-5 TRBV20-1 NA TGCAGTGCTAGAGACCCCCGTCCGGGACTAGCGGAACAAGAGACCCAGTACTTC CSARDPRPGLAEQETQYF
TRBD1 TRBJ2-5 TRBV29-1 many TGCAGCGTTGACAGGGGGCAAGAGACCCAGTACTTC CSVDRGQETQYF
TRBD1 TRBJ2-2 TRBV6-4 few TGTGCCAGCAGGATTGGGACAGGGTTCGGGGAGCTGTTTTTT CASRIGTGFGELFF
NA TRBJ2-3 TRBV4-2 NA TGTGCCAGCAGCCCGAGCTTGGCTAGCGTGGGGGGCACAGATACGCAGTATTTT CASSPSLASVGGTDTQYF
NA TRBJ1-1 TRBV7-2 many TGTGCCAGCAGCTTACCAGGTTACACTGAAGCTTTCTTT CASSLPGYTEAFF
NA TRBJ1-6 TRBV12-3/TRBV12-4 few TGTGCCGGGGCCGGAGGCTTATTGGGTTCACCCCTCCACTTT CAGAGGLLGSPLHF
NA TRBJ2-7 TRBV4-1 NA TGCGCCAGCAGCCAAGAAAGGACGGAGATCTCCTACGAGCAGTACTTC CASSQERTEISYEQYF
TRBD2 TRBJ2-1 TRBV20-1 many TGCAGTGCTAAAAGCGGGGAGAAGTCCAATGAGCAGTTCTTC CSAKSGEKSNEQFF
NA TRBJ2-1 TRBV5-1 few TGCGCCAGCACGGCGCAGGCCGGGGATTCCTACAATGAGCAGTTCTTC CASTAQAGDSYNEQFF
NA TRBJ2-3 TRBV7-9 few TGTGCCAGCAGGGGCCCTCTTCAGGGAAGCACAGATACGCAGTATTTT CASRGPLQGSTDTQYF
TRBD2 TRBJ2-3 TRBV5-1 NA TGCGCCAGCAGCCCCGGACTAGCGGGAGGAGGAGATACGCAGTATTTT CASSPGLAGGGDTQYF
NA TRBJ2-1 TRBV12-3/TRBV12-4 many TGTGCCAGCAGTTTAGCGGGCGTCGATGAGCAGTTCTTC CASSLAGVDEQFF
NA TRBJ1-1 TRBV29-1 NA TGCAGCGTTTCCGAGAGAAACACTGAAGCTTTCTTT CSVSERNTEAFF
NA TRBJ2-7 TRBV27 few TGTGCCAGCAGAGAACCGACAGACCCCGGCGAGCAGTACTTC CASREPTDPGEQYF
NA TRBJ2-5 TRBV20-1 few TGCAGTGGGTGTTTGCAAGAGACCCAGTACTTC CSGCLQETQYF
NA TRBJ2-7 TRBV4-1 NA TGCGCCAGCAGCCAAGATTGGGCTAGCATGGATGGCGAGCAGTACTTC CASSQDWASMDGEQYF
TRBD1 TRBJ1-1 TRBV4-3 few TGCGCCAGCAGCCAAGATAGACAGGGGGCCACTGAAGCTTTCTTT CASSQDRQGATEAFF
TRBD2 TRBJ2-7 TRBV28 few TGTGCCAGCAGTACATTAGCGGGGACCGGGGAGCAGTACTTC CASSTLAGTGEQYF
NA TRBJ2-2 TRBV24-1 few TGTGCCACGGTGGGGGCCGGGGAGCTGTTTTTT CATVGAGELFF
TRBD2 TRBJ2-1 TRBV28 NA TGTGCCAGCAGTTTATGGTCTAGCGGGAGGGTGTATGAGCAGTTCTTC CASSLWSSGRVYEQFF
TRBD2 TRBJ2-1 TRBV3-1 NA TGTGCCAGCGGGACTAGCGGGTTCAATGAGCAGTTCTTC CASGTSGFNEQFF
NA TRBJ2-2 TRBV9 many TGTGCCAGCGAGGCCGGGACCTTGAACACCGGGGAGCTGTTTTTT CASEAGTLNTGELFF
TRBD2 TRBJ2-1 TRBV6-2/TRBV6-3 few TGTGCCAGCAGTCTAGCGGGCCTGGGGGATGAGCAGTTCTTC CASSLAGLGDEQFF
NA TRBJ1-1 TRBV2 NA TGTGCCAGCAGGACCCCGGGCGGTGGGAACACTGAAGCTTTCTTT CASRTPGGGNTEAFF
NA TRBJ2-1 TRBV7-3 NA TGTGCCAGCAGCTTAACGTCTGGGACGGGGTCCTACAATGAGCAGTTCTTC CASSLTSGTGSYNEQFF
NA TRBJ2-1 TRBV5-5 NA TGTGCCAGCAGCTTGAGGGCGAGTGAGCAGTTCTTC CASSLRASEQFF
TRBD2 TRBJ2-7 TRBV4-2 few TGTGCCAGCAGCCAAGAGGGGACTAGCATCCAGGGCGAGCAGTACTTC CASSQEGTSIQGEQYF
TRBD2 TRBJ2-1 TRBV24-1 many TGTGCCACCAGTGATTTCCAGACTAGCGAGCAGTTCTTC CATSDFQTSEQFF
NA TRBJ1-1 TRBV12-3/TRBV12-4 few TGTGCCAGCAGTTTGCTACAGGATTATACTGAAGCTTTCTTT CASSLLQDYTEAFF
TRBD2 TRBJ2-7 TRBV20-1 NA TGCAGTGCTAGAGATGGCCGACTAGCGGGACCGTACGAGCAGTACTTC CSARDGRLAGPYEQYF
NA TRBJ2-1 TRBV4-1 NA TGCGCCAGCAGCCAACTTTTAGTAAATGAGCAGTTCTTC CASSQLLVNEQFF
TRBD1 TRBJ1-2 TRBV12-3/TRBV12-4 few TGTGCCAGCAGTTTGGGACAGACCTATGGCTACACCTTC CASSLGQTYGYTF
TRBD1 TRBJ2-1 TRBV20-1 many TGCAGTGCTAGAGGTCTCGAGGGGGCGCTTTTCAATGAGCAGTTCTTC CSARGLEGALFNEQFF
NA TRBJ1-1 TRBV2 few TGTGCCAGCAGTGTTCGGCAGGCCGTTGAAGCTTTCTTT CASSVRQAVEAFF
TRBD2 TRBJ2-3 TRBV12-3/TRBV12-4 NA TGTGCCAGCAGATTCATAGCGGGAGAGCTGGCAGATACGCAGTATTTT CASRFIAGELADTQYF
TRBD1 TRBJ1-1 TRBV12-3/TRBV12-4 few TGTGCCAGCAGTTCGGGACAGACGAACACTGAAGCTTTCTTT CASSSGQTNTEAFF
NA TRBJ2-7 TRBV7-9 few TGTGCCAGCAGCTTGCGCGCCGGGACAACTTACGAGCAGTACTTC CASSLRAGTTYEQYF